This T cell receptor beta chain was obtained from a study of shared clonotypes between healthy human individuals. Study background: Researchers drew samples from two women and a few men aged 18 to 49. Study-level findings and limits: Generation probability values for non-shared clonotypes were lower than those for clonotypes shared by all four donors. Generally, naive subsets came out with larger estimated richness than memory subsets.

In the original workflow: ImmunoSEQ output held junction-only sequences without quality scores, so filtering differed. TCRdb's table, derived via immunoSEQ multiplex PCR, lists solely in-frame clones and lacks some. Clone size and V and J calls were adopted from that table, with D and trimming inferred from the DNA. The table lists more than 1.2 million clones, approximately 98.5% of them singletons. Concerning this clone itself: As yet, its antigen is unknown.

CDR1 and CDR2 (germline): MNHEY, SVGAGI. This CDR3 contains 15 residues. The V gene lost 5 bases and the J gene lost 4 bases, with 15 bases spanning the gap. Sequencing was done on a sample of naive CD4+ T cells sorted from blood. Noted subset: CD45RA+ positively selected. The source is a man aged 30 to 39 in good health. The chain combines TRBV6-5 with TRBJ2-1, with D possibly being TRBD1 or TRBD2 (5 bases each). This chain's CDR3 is CASSPSGTVYNEQFF. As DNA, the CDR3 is TGTGCCAGCAGTCCATCCGGGACGGTATACAATGAGCAGTTCTTC.